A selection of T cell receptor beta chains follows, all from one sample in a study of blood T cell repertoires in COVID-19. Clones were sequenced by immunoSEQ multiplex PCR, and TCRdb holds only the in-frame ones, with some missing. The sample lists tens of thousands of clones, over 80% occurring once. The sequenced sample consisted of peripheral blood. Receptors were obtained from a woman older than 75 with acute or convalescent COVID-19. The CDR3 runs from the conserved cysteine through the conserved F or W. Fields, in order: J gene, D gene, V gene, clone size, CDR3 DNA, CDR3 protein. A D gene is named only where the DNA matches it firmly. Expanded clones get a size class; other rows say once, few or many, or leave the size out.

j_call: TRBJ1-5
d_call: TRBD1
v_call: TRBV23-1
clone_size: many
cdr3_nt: TGCGCCAGCATCACGGCCGGGGACAGGGGCGGGAGTAGCAATCAGCCCCAGCATTTT
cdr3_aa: CASITAGDRGGSSNQPQHF

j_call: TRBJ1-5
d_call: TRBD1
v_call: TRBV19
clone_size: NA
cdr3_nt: TGTGCCAGTAGTATAGTGAGAGGGGGCCCCAATCAGCCCCAGCATTTT
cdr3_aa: CASSIVRGGPNQPQHF

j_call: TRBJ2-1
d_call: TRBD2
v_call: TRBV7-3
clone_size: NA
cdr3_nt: TGTGCCAGCAGCCAATTAGCGGGAGGGCCATCAGGACGGTTCTTC
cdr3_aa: CASSQLAGGPSGRFF

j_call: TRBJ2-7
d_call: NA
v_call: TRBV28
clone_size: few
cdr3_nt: TGTGCCAGCAGGCCCTTCGGGTCCTACGAGCAGTACTTC
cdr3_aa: CASRPFGSYEQYF

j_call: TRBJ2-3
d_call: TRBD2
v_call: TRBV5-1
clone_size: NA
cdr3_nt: TGCGCCAGCAGCTTGAGGACTAGCGGGGTTACAGATACGCAGTATTTT
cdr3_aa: CASSLRTSGVTDTQYF

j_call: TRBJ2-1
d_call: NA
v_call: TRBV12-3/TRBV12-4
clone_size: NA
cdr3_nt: TGTGCCAGCAGTTTAGCGTTCGGTCTGCAGTTCTTC
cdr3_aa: CASSLAFGLQFF

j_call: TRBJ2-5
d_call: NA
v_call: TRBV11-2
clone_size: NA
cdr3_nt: TGTGCCAGCAGCCGAGATGGGACACCGGGAGGCGTGAAGACCCAGTACTTC
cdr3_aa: CASSRDGTPGGVKTQYF

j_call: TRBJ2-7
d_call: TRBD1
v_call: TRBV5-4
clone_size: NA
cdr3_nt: TGTGCCAGCAGCTTGACTTCAGGGGGCTTGAAAATCTACGAGCAGTACTTC
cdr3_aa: CASSLTSGGLKIYEQYF

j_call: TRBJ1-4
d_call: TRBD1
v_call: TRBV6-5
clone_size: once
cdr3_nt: TGTGCCAGCAGTTACGGGACAGGTGAAAAACTGTTTTTT
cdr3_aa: CASSYGTGEKLFF

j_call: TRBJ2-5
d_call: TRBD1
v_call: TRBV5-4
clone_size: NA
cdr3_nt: TGTGCCAGCAGCTGGGGACAGTCCCAAGAGACCCAGTACTTC
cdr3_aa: CASSWGQSQETQYF

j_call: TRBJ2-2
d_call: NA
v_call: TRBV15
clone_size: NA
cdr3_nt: TGTGCCACCAGCAGAGATACAGGCACCGGGGAGCTGTTTTTT
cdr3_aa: CATSRDTGTGELFF

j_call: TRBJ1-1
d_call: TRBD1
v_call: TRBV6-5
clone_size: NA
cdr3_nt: TGTGCCAGCAGTTACGGCAGGGGGCGGATGAACACTGAAGCTTTCTTT
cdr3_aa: CASSYGRGRMNTEAFF

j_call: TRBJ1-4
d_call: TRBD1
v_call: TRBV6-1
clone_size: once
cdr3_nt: TGTGCCAGCAGTGAATCGGGACAGGGTGGTGAAAAACTGTTTTTT
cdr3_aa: CASSESGQGGEKLFF

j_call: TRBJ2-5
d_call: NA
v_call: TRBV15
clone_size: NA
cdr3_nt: TGTGCCACCAGCCGCGACGGGGGTCCCGAGGAGACCCAGTACTTC
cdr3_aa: CATSRDGGPEETQYF